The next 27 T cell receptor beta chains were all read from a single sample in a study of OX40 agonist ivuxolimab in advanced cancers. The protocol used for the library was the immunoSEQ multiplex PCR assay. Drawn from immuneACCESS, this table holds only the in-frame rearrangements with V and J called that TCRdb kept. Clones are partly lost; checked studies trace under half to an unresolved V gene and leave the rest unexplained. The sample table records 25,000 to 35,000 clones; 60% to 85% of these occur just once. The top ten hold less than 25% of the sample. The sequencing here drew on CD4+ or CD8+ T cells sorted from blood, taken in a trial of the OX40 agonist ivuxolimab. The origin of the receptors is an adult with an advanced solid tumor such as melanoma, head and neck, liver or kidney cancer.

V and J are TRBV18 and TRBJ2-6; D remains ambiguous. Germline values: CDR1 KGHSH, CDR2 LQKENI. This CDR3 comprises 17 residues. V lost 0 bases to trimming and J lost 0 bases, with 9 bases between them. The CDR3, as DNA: TGTGCCAGCTCACCACCTAACATGGTCTCTGGGGCCAACGTCCTGACTTTC. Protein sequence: CASSPPNMVSGANVLTF.

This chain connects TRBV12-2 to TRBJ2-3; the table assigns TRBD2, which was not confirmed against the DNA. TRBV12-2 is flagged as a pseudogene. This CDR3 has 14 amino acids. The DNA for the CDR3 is TGTGCAAGTTTTAATAGCGGGGTAGGGGATACGCAGTATTTT. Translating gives CASFNSGVGDTQYF.

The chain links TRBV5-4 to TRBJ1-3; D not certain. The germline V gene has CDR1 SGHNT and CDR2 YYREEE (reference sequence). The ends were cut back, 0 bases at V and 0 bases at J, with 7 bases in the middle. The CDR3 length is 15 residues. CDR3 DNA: TGTGCCAGCAGCTTGGGCCCGTACTCTGGAAACACCATATATTTT. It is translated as CASSLGPYSGNTIYF.

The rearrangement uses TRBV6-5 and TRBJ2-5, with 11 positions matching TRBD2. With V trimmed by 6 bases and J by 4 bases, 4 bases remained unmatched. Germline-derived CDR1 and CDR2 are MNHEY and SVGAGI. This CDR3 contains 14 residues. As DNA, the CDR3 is TGTGCCAGCAGGCTAGCGGGGGGTGGAGAGACCCAGTACTTC. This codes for CASRLAGGGETQYF.

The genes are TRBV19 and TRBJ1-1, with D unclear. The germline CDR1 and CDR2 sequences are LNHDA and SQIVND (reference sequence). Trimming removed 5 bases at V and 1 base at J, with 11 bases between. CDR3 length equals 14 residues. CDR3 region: CASSVGLGNTEAFF. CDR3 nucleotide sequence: TGTGCCAGTAGTGTCGGACTCGGGAACACTGAAGCTTTCTTT.

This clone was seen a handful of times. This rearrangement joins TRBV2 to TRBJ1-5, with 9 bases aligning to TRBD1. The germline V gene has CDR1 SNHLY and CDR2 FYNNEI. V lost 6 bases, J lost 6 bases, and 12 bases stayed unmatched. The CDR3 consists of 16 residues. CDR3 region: CASRALLGQGGQPQHF. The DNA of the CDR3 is TGTGCCAGCAGGGCCTTACTGGGACAGGGAGGTCAGCCCCAGCATTTT.

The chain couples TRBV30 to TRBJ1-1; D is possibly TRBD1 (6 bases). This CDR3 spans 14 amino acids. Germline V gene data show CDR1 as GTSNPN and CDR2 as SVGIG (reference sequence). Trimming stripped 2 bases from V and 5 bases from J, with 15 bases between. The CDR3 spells CAWSNRGRWTEAFF. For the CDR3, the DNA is TGTGCCTGGAGTAACCGGGGGCGTTGGACTGAAGCTTTCTTT.

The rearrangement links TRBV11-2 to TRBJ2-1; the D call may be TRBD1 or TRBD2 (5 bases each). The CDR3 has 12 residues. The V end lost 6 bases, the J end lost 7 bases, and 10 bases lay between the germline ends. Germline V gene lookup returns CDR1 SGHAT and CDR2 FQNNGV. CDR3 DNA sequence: TGTGCCAGCAGTGGGGGATGGAATGAGCAGTTCTTC. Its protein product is CASSGGWNEQFF. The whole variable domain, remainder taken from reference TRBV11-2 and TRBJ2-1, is EAGVAQSPRYKIIEKRQSVAFWCNPISGHATLYWYQQILGQGPKLLIQFQNNGVVDDSQLPKDRFSAERLKGVDSTLKIQPAKLEDSAVYLCASSGGWNEQFFGPGTRLTVL.

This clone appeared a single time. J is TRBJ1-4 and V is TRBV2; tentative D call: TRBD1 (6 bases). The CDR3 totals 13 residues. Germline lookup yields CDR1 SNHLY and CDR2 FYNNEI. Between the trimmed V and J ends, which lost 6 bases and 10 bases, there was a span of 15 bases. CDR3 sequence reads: CASRGGQATKLFF. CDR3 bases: TGTGCCAGCAGGGGGGGCCAGGCGACAAAACTGTTTTTT.

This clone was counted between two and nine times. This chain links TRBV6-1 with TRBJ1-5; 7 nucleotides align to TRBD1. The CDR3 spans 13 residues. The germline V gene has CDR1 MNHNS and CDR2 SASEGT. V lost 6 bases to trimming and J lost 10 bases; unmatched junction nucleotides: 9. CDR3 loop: CASSLTGSQPQHF. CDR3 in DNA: TGTGCCAGCAGCCTGACAGGGTCACAACCCCAGCATTTT.

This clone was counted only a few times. The CDR3 reads CASRGEPQASPLHF. In DNA, the CDR3 is TGTGCCAGCAGGGGGGAGCCCCAGGCTTCACCCCTCCACTTT. The chain employs TRBV11-2 and TRBJ1-6; possible D gene TRBD1, 5 bases. Germline-derived CDR1 and CDR2 are SGHAT and FQNNGV. The V end lost 6 bases, the J end lost 9 bases, and 15 bases lay between the germline ends. The CDR3 loop spans 14 amino acids.

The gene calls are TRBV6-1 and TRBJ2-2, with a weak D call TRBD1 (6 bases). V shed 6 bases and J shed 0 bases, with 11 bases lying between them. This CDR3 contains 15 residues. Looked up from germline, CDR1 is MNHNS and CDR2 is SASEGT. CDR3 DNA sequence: TGTGCCAGCAGGAAGGACAGTTCGAACACCGGGGAGCTGTTTTTT. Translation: CASRKDSSNTGELFF.

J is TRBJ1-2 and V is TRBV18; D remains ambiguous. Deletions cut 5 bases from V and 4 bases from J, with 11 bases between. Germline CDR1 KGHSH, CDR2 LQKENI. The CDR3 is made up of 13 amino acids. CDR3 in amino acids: CASSSTTGYGYTF. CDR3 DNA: TGTGCCAGCTCATCGACCACGGGCTATGGCTACACCTTC.

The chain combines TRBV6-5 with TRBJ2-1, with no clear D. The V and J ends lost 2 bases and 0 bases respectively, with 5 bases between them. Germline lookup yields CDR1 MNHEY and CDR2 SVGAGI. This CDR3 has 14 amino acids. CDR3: CASSYKSSYNEQFF. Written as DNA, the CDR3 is TGTGCCAGCAGTTACAAGAGCTCCTACAATGAGCAGTTCTTC.

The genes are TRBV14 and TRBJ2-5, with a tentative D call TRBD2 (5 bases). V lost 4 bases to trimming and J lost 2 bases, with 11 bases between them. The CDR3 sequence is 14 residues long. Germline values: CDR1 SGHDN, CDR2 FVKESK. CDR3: CASSPKWEQETQYF. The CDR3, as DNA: TGTGCCAGCAGCCCCAAGTGGGAGCAAGAGACCCAGTACTTC.

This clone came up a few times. CDR3 sequence: CASSPGLGNTIYF. The CDR3 DNA reads as TGTGCCAGCAGCCCGGGACTCGGAAACACCATATATTTT. This chain uses TRBV7-6 with TRBJ1-3; tentative D call: TRBD1 (5 bases). CDR3 size: 13 residues. With 5 bases removed from V and 4 bases from J, the gap between germline ends came to 9 bases. The germline V gene has CDR1 SGHVS and CDR2 FNYEAQ.

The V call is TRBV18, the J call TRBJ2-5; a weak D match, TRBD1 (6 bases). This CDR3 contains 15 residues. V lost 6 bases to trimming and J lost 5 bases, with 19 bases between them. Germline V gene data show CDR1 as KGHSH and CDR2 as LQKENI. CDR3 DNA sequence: TGTGCCAGCTCGGGCACAGGGTCGCCTGGGGAGACCCAGTACTTC. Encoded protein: CASSGTGSPGETQYF.

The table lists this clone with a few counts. The CDR3 sequence is CASSGDRGYQPQHF. In nucleotides, the CDR3 is TGTGCCAGCAGTGGGGACAGGGGTTATCAGCCCCAGCATTTT. The chain couples TRBV2 to TRBJ1-5, with TRBD1 identical over 10 bases. The CDR3 totals 14 residues. Germline V gene sequence: CDR1 SNHLY, CDR2 FYNNEI. V lost 4 bases to trimming and J lost 5 bases; unmatched junction nucleotides: 2.

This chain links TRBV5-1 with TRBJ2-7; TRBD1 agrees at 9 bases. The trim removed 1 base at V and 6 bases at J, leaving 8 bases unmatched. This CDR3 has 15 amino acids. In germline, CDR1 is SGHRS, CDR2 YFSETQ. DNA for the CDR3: TGCGCCAGCAGCTTGAGGGTGACAGGGGGGATCGAGCAGTACTTC. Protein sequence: CASSLRVTGGIEQYF.

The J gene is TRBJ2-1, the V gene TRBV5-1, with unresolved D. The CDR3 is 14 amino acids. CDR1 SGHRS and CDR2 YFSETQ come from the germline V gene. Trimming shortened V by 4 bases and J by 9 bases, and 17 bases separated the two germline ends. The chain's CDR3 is CASSLDPASIEQFF. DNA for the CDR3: TGCGCCAGCAGCCTCGACCCCGCTAGTATTGAGCAGTTCTTC.

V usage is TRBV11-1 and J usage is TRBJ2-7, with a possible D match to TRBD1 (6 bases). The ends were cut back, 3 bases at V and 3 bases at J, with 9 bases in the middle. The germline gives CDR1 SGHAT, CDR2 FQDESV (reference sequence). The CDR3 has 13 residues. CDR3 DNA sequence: TGTGCCAGCAGCTTCAGGGGCTACTACGAGCAGTACTTC. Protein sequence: CASSFRGYYEQYF.

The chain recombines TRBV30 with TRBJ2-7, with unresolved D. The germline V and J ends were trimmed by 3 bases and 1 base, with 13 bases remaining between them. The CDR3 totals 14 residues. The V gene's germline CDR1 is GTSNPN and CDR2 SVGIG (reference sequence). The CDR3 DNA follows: TGTGCCTGGAGAACCTCTGGGGTTTCCTACGAGCAGTACTTC. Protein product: CAWRTSGVSYEQYF.

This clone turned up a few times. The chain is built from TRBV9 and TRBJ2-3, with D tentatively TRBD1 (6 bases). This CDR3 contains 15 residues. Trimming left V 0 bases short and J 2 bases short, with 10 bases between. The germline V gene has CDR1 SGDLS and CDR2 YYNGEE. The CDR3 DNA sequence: TGTGCCAGCAGCGTAGAGGGGGTCTCCACAGATACGCAGTATTTT. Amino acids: CASSVEGVSTDTQYF.

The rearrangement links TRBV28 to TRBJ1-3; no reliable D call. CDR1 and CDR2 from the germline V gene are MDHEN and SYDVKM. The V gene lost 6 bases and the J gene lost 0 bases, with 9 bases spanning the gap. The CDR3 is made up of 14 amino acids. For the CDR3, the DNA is TGTGCCAGCAGCAGGAGCCACTCTGGAAACACCATATATTTT. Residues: CASSRSHSGNTIYF.

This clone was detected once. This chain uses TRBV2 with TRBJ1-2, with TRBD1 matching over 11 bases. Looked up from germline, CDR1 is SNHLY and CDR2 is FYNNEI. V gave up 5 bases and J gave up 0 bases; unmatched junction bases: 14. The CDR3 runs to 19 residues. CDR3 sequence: CASSHKVRDRGEANYGYTF. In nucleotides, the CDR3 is TGTGCCAGCAGTCATAAGGTACGGGACAGGGGGGAGGCTAACTATGGCTACACCTTC. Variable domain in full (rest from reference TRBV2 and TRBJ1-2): EPEVTQTPSHQVTQMGQEVILRCVPISNHLYFYWYRQILGQKVEFLVSFYNNEISEKSEIFDDQFSVERPDGSNFTLKIRSTKLEDSAMYFCASSHKVRDRGEANYGYTFGSGTRLTVV.

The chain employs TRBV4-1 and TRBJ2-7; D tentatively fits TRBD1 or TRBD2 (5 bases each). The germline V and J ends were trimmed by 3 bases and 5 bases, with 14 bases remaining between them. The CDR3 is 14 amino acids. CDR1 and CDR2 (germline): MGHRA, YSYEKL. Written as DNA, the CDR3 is TGCGCCAGCAGCCACACGGGACCCGCGGACGAGCAGTACTTC. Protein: CASSHTGPADEQYF.

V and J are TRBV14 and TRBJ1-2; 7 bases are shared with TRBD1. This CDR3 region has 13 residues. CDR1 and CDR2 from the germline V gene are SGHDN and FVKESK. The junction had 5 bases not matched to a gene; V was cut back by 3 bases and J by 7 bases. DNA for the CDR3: TGTGCCAGCAGCCACCCCAGGGGGTCTGGCTACACCTTC. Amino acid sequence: CASSHPRGSGYTF.